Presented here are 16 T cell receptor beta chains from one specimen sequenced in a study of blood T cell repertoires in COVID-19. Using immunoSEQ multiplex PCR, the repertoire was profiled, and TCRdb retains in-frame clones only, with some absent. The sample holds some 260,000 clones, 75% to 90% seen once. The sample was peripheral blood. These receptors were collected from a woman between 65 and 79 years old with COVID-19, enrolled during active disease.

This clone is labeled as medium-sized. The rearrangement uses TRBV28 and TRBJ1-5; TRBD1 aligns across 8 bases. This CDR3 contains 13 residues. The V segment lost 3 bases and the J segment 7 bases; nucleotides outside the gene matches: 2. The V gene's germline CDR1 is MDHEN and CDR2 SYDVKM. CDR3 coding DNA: TGTGCCAGCAGTTTTACAGGGGGGCAGCCCCAGCATTTT. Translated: CASSFTGGQPQHF. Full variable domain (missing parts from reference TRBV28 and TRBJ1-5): DVKVTQSSRYLVKRTGEKVFLECVQDMDHENMFWYRQDPGLGLRLIYFSYDVKMKEKGDIPEGYSVSREKKERFSLILESASTNQTSMYLCASSFTGGQPQHFGDGTRLSIL.

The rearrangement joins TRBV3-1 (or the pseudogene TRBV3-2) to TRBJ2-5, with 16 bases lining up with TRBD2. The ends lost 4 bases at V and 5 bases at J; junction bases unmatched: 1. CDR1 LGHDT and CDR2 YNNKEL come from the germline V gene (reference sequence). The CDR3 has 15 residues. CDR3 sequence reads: CASSRGLAGGETQYF. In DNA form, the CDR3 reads TGTGCCAGCAGCCGGGGACTAGCGGGAGGGGAGACCCAGTACTTC.

CDR3: CASSWTGASTDTQYF. CDR3 sequence (DNA): TGCGCCAGCAGCTGGACAGGGGCAAGCACAGATACGCAGTATTTT. The rearrangement links TRBV5-1 to TRBJ2-3; 9 bases fit TRBD1. Trimming removed 3 bases from V and 0 bases from J; junction bases left unmatched: 2. Germline V gives CDR1 SGHRS, CDR2 YFSETQ. The CDR3 extends over 15 amino acids.

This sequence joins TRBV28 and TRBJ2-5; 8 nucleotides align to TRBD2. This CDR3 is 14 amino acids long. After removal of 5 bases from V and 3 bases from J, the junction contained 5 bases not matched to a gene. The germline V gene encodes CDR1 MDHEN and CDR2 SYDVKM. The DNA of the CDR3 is TGTGCCAGCAGTCCGCATAGCGGGGAAGAGACCCAGTACTTC. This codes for CASSPHSGEETQYF. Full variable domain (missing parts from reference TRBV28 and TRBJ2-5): DVKVTQSSRYLVKRTGEKVFLECVQDMDHENMFWYRQDPGLGLRLIYFSYDVKMKEKGDIPEGYSVSREKKERFSLILESASTNQTSMYLCASSPHSGEETQYFGPGTRLLVL.

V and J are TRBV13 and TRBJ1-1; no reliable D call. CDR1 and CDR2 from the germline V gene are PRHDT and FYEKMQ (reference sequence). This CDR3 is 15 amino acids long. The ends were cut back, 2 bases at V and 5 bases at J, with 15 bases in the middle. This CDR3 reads CASSLIGGRWTEAFF. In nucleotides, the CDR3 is TGTGCCAGCAGCTTAATCGGAGGCAGGTGGACTGAAGCTTTCTTT.

Here the CDR3 reads CATSESLGLAGQETQYF. Here the CDR3 DNA reads TGTGCCACCAGTGAATCACTTGGACTAGCGGGACAAGAGACCCAGTACTTC. The chain combines TRBV24-1 with TRBJ2-5, with 12 bases matching TRBD2. V lost 4 bases and J lost 2; bases outside the gene matches: 7. The CDR3 contains 17 residues. The germline CDR1 and CDR2 sequences are KGHDR and SFDVKD.

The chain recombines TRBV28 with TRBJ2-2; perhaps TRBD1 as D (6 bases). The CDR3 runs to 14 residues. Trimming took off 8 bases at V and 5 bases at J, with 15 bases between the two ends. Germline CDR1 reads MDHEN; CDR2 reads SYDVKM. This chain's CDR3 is CASAQSRGTGELFF. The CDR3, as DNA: TGTGCCAGCGCCCAAAGCAGGGGAACCGGGGAGCTGTTTTTT. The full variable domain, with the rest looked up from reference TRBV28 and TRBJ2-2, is DVKVTQSSRYLVKRTGEKVFLECVQDMDHENMFWYRQDPGLGLRLIYFSYDVKMKEKGDIPEGYSVSREKKERFSLILESASTNQTSMYLCASAQSRGTGELFFGEGSRLTVL.

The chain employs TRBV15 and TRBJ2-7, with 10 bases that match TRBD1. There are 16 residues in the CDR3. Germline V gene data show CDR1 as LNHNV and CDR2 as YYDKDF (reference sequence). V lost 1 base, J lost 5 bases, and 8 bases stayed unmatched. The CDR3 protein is CATSRGAGTGDHEQYF. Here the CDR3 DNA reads TGTGCCACCAGCAGAGGGGCCGGGACAGGGGACCACGAGCAGTACTTC.

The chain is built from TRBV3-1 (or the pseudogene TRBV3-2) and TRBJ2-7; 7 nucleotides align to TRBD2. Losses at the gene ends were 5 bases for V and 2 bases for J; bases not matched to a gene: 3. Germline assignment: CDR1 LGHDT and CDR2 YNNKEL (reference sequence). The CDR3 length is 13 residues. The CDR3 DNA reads TGTGCCAGCAGCAGGGCGGGGGCCTACGAGCAGTACTTC. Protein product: CASSRAGAYEQYF.

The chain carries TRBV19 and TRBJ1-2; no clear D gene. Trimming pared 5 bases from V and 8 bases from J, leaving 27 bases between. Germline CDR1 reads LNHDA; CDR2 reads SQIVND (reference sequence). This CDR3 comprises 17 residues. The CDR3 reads CASSQSSGTNHPEGYTF. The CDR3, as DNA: TGTGCCAGTAGTCAAAGCAGCGGAACAAACCATCCGGAGGGCTACACCTTC.

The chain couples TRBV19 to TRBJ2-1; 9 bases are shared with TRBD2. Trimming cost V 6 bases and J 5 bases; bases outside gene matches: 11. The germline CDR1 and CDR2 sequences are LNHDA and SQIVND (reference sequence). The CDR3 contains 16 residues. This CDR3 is CASRSQAGGTNNEQFF. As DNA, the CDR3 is TGTGCCAGTAGATCCCAGGCGGGAGGGACAAACAATGAGCAGTTCTTC.

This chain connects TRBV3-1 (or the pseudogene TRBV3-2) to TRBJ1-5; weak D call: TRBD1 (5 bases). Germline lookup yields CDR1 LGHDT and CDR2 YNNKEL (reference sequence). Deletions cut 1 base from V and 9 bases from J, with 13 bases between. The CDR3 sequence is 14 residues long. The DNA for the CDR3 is TGTGCCAGCAGCCAAGGAGATAAGGGGCGGCCCCAGCATTTT. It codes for CASSQGDKGRPQHF.

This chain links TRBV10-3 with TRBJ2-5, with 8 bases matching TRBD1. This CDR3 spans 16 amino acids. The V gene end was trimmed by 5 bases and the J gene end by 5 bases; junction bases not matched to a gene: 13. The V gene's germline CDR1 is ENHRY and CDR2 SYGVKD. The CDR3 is CAISQTGQAAMETQYF. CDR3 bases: TGTGCCATCAGTCAAACGGGACAGGCGGCGATGGAGACCCAGTACTTC.

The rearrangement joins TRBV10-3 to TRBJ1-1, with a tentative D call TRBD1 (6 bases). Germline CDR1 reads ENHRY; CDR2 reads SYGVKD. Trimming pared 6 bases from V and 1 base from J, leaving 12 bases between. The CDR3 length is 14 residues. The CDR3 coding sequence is TGTGCCATCAGATACAGGGAAGAGAACACTGAAGCTTTCTTT. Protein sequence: CAIRYREENTEAFF.

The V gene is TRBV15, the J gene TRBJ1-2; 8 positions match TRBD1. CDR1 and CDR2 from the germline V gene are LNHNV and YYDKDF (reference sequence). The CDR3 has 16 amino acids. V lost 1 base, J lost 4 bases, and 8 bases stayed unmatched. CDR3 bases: TGTGCCACCAGCAGAGCCGGACAGGGATTATCCTATGGCTACACCTTC. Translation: CATSRAGQGLSYGYTF.

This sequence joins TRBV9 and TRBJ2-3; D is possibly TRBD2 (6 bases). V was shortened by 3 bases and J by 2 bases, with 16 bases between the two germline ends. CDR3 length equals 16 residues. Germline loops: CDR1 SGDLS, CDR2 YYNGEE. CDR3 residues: CASSDARDSYTDTQYF. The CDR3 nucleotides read TGTGCCAGCAGCGACGCCCGGGACTCATACACAGATACGCAGTATTTT.